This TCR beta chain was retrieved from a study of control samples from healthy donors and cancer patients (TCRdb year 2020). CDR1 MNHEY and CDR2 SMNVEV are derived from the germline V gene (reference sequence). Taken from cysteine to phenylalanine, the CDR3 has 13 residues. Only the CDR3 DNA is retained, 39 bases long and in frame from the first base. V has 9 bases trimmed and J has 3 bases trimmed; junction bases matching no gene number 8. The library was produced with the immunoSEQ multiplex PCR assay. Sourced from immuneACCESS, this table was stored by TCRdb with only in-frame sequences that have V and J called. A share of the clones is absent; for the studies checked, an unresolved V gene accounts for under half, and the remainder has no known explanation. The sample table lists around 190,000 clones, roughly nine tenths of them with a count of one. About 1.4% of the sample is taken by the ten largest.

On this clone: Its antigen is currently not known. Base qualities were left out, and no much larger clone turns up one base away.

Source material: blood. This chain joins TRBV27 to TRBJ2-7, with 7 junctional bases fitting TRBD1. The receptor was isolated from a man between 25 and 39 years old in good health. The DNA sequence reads TGTGCCAGTCCTCCAGGGGGAGTCTACGAGCAGTACTTC. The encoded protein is CASPPGGVYEQYF.